Presented here are 23 T cell receptor beta chains from one specimen sequenced in a study of T cell responses to AZD1222 COVID-19 vaccine. TCRdb keeps only in-frame clones here, not all; method: immunoSEQ multiplex PCR. Counted here are about 120,000 clones, about 88% occurring once; the ten biggest clones make up under 3%. The source material was peripheral blood, sampled 28 days after the second AZD1222 dose. The source of these receptors is an adult who received the AZD1222 COVID-19 vaccine.

The chain recombines TRBV19 with TRBJ2-5, with 9 bases matching TRBD2. In germline, CDR1 is LNHDA, CDR2 SQIVND (reference sequence). The CDR3 sequence is 16 residues long. J gave up 4 bases and V 0 bases, and 6 bases lay outside the gene matches. CDR3 sequence: CASSIDRPSGVETQYF. CDR3 nucleotides: TGTGCCAGTAGTATAGATAGGCCTAGCGGGGTAGAGACCCAGTACTTC.

This rearrangement joins TRBV11-2 to TRBJ1-3; D remains unclear. With 3 bases removed from V and 6 bases from J, the gap between germline ends came to 9 bases. Germline loops: CDR1 SGHAT, CDR2 FQNNGV. There are 13 residues in the CDR3. In DNA form, the CDR3 reads TGTGCCAGCAGCTTCCAGCGGACAAACACCATATATTTT. Protein: CASSFQRTNTIYF.

This clone was picked up one time. This chain connects TRBV19 to TRBJ2-3, with 7 bases aligning to TRBD1. Germline CDR1 reads LNHDA; CDR2 reads SQIVND (reference sequence). The J segment lost 0 bases and the V segment lost 10 bases, leaving 4 bases of the junction unmatched. This CDR3 comprises 13 residues. The CDR3, as DNA: TGTGCCACGGGACAGCTTAGCACAGATACGCAGTATTTT. Residues: CATGQLSTDTQYF.

J is TRBJ1-2 and V is TRBV21-1. TRBV21-1 constitutes a pseudogene. The CDR3 runs to 14 residues. The CDR3 reads CASSKRDGNYGYTF. CDR3 nucleotides: TGTGCCAGCAGCAAACGGGACGGTAACTATGGCTACACCTTC.

This chain joins TRBV5-8 and TRBJ1-2, with unresolved D. V was cut by 1 base and J by 4 bases, with 8 bases left in between. The CDR3 covers 13 residues. The germline gives CDR1 SGHTS, CDR2 YDEGEE. The CDR3 nucleotides read TGTGCCAGCAGCTTGAGAGGAACCTATGGCTACACCTTC. Its protein product is CASSLRGTYGYTF.

The J gene is TRBJ1-1, the V gene TRBV2; 8 bases fit TRBD1. Trimming at V came to 3 bases and at J to 0 bases, leaving 6 bases not matched to a gene. This CDR3 spans 16 amino acids. CDR1 is SNHLY and CDR2 is FYNNEI in the germline V gene. In DNA form, the CDR3 reads TGTGCCAGCAGTGATGGGCAGGGGGCGATGAACACTGAAGCTTTCTTT. Translated: CASSDGQGAMNTEAFF. Drawing the rest from reference TRBV2 and TRBJ1-1, the complete variable domain is EPEVTQTPSHQVTQMGQEVILRCVPISNHLYFYWYRQILGQKVEFLVSFYNNEISEKSEIFDDQFSVERPDGSNFTLKIRSTKLEDSAMYFCASSDGQGAMNTEAFFGQGTRLTVV.

The J gene is TRBJ1-2, the V gene TRBV7-3; D is possibly TRBD1 (6 bases). The germline gives CDR1 SGHTA, CDR2 FQGTGA. Trimming pared 6 bases from V and 4 bases from J, leaving 15 bases between. The CDR3 is made up of 14 amino acids. The CDR3, as DNA: TGTGCCAGCAGACCGGACAGCCACCTCTATGGCTACACCTTC. Translating gives CASRPDSHLYGYTF.

V and J are TRBV28 and TRBJ2-1; D gene unclear. Germline V CDR1 and CDR2: MDHEN, SYDVKM. Trimming left V 5 bases short and J 0 bases short, with 8 bases between. The CDR3 extends over 14 amino acids. The CDR3 bases are TGTGCCAGCAGTCAGCGAAACTCCTACAATGAGCAGTTCTTC. This codes for CASSQRNSYNEQFF.

The chain has TRBV19 and TRBJ2-4; 7 bases are shared with TRBD1. Germline CDR1 reads LNHDA; CDR2 reads SQIVND (reference sequence). The CDR3 covers 16 residues. The J segment lost 8 bases and the V segment lost 5 bases, leaving 15 bases of the junction unmatched. The CDR3 DNA sequence: TGTGCCAGTAGTGCGTACCGACAGGGTAGTTCGGACATTCAGTACTTC. It yields the protein CASSAYRQGSSDIQYF.

The chain couples TRBV4-1 to TRBJ1-2; D gene ambiguous. The CDR3 length is 12 residues. V was shortened by 0 bases and J by 5 bases, with 4 bases between the two germline ends. Germline lookup yields CDR1 MGHRA and CDR2 YSYEKL. In DNA form, the CDR3 reads TGCGCCAGCAGCCAAGAGGGATATGGCTACACCTTC. It yields the protein CASSQEGYGYTF.

V gene TRBV24-1 combines with J gene TRBJ1-2, with TRBD1 matching 10 bases. CDR1 is KGHDR, CDR2 SFDVKD, per germline. This CDR3 spans 15 amino acids. J was trimmed by 4 bases and V by 3 bases; bases with no gene match: 4. The CDR3 loop is CATSDPGQGFYGYTF. Here the CDR3 DNA reads TGTGCCACCAGTGATCCGGGACAGGGGTTCTATGGCTACACCTTC.

The chain has TRBV3-1 (or the pseudogene TRBV3-2) and TRBJ1-1; D is uncertain. CDR1 LGHDT and CDR2 YNNKEL come from the germline V gene (reference sequence). V was shortened by 4 bases and J by 10 bases, with 16 bases between the two germline ends. The CDR3 contains 13 residues. The CDR3 region is CASSLGRADIAFF. In nucleotides, the CDR3 is TGTGCCAGCAGCCTCGGACGGGCGGATATAGCTTTCTTT.

The chain links TRBV27 to TRBJ2-1; 7 bases are shared with TRBD1. The V gene end was trimmed by 5 bases and the J gene end by 4 bases; junction bases not matched to a gene: 11. Per germline, CDR1 MNHEY and CDR2 SMNVEV (reference sequence). The CDR3 contains 16 residues. CDR3 in amino acids: CASSPLTGKVYNEQFF. The CDR3, as DNA: TGTGCCAGCAGTCCCCTGACAGGGAAAGTGTACAATGAGCAGTTCTTC.

The chain uses TRBV25-1 and TRBJ1-4; 7 bases match TRBD1. Germline V gene lookup returns CDR1 MGHDK and CDR2 SYGVNS. The CDR3 contains 15 residues. With V trimmed by 5 bases and J by 1 base, 4 bases remained unmatched. CDR3 sequence: CASSNHRGTNEKLFF. CDR3 bases: TGTGCCAGCAGTAACCACAGGGGAACTAATGAAAAACTGTTTTTT.

The V gene is TRBV30, the J gene TRBJ2-7; 7 positions match TRBD2. Per the germline V gene, CDR1 is GTSNPN and CDR2 is SVGIG (reference sequence). CDR3 length: 14 amino acids. Trimming at V came to 5 bases and at J to 4 bases, leaving 11 bases not matched to a gene. The chain's CDR3 is CAWDRGAGMYEQYF. The CDR3 nucleotides read TGTGCCTGGGACCGCGGAGCGGGGATGTACGAGCAGTACTTC.

The chain combines TRBV6-5 with TRBJ1-2; TRBD1 matches at 10 bases. Germline V lookup: CDR1 MNHEY, CDR2 SVGAGI. V shed 8 bases, J shed 3 bases, and the junction held 6 bases outside the gene matches. This CDR3 contains 14 residues. For the CDR3, the DNA is TGTGCCAGCGTTCAGGACAGGGGGGACTATGGCTACACCTTC. It is translated as CASVQDRGDYGYTF.

This rearrangement joins TRBV5-1 to TRBJ2-3; D possibly uses TRBD1 or TRBD2 (7 bases each). The V and J ends lost 4 bases and 4 bases respectively, with 19 bases between them. Germline V gene lookup returns CDR1 SGHRS and CDR2 YFSETQ. The CDR3 length is 16 residues. The CDR3 coding sequence is TGCGCCAGCAGCGGAGCGGGACAGCCCCACGCAGATACGCAGTATTTT. Translating gives CASSGAGQPHADTQYF.

This chain connects TRBV6-1 to TRBJ1-5; D uncertain. V lost 3 bases and J lost 4, with 7 bases in between. Germline V CDR1 and CDR2: MNHNS, SASEGT. The CDR3 runs to 13 residues. CDR3 loop: CASSDIRNQPQHF. CDR3 in DNA: TGTGCCAGCAGTGATATAAGAAATCAGCCCCAGCATTTT.

The chain carries TRBV28 and TRBJ1-1, with a possible D match to TRBD1 (6 bases). V lost 6 bases and J lost 0, with 17 bases in between. CDR1 is MDHEN, CDR2 SYDVKM, per germline. The CDR3 sequence is 16 residues long. The CDR3 DNA reads as TGTGCCAGCAGATCAGGGGTACGGAGAGTGAACACTGAAGCTTTCTTT. Residues: CASRSGVRRVNTEAFF.

The J gene is TRBJ2-3, the V gene TRBV2, with TRBD2 matching over 11 bases. CDR1 and CDR2 (germline): SNHLY, FYNNEI. The junction had 13 bases not matched to a gene; V was cut back by 6 bases and J by 14 bases. This CDR3 has 14 residues. The CDR3 spells CASRIHGTSGLWYF. Written as DNA, the CDR3 is TGTGCCAGCAGGATCCACGGGACTAGCGGCCTATGGTATTTT.

The chain joins TRBV5-1 to TRBJ1-4, with 9 bases identical to TRBD1. The V gene end was trimmed by 2 bases and the J gene end by 6 bases; junction bases not matched to a gene: 5. In germline, CDR1 is SGHRS, CDR2 YFSETQ. The CDR3 has 15 amino acids. The chain's CDR3 is CASSFTGGIDEKLFF. CDR3 nucleotide sequence: TGCGCCAGCAGCTTCACAGGGGGCATAGATGAAAAACTGTTTTTT.

The chain's CDR3 is CASRLERTYEQYF. The CDR3 DNA is TGTGCCAGCAGGTTGGAGCGGACCTACGAGCAGTACTTC. The V gene is TRBV28, the J gene TRBJ2-7; D is perhaps TRBD2 (5 bases). Germline V gene data show CDR1 as MDHEN and CDR2 as SYDVKM. Trimming took off 6 bases at V and 2 bases at J, with 11 bases between the two ends. The CDR3 is 13 residues long.

The CDR3 sequence is CASSYHSEGTEAFF. The CDR3 DNA follows: TGTGCCAGCAGTTATCACAGTGAGGGTACTGAAGCTTTCTTT. V gene TRBV6-5 combines with J gene TRBJ1-1; D is unclear. V lost 3 bases, J lost 5 bases, and 13 bases lay in between. Germline lookup yields CDR1 MNHEY and CDR2 SVGAGI. The CDR3 is made up of 14 amino acids.